This T cell receptor beta chain was found in a study of metastatic and nonmetastatic thyroid tumors. Before thyroid surgery, none of the patients had received any treatment. In the original analysis: In papillary thyroid cancer, a distant-metastasis classifier was built using CDR3 differences across clinicopathological groups. TCRdb re-called clones via MiXCR from the PCR reads. Here the V and J calls rest on TCRdb's processing, not on the authors' analysis. The table shows 25,000 to 40,000 clones, with about 20% occurring only once. Notes on the study in general: As reported, TCR beta diversity in blood and tumor was significantly higher in malignant thyroid tumors than in benign nodules.

On this clone itself: Its antigen is unidentified.

CDR3 length equals 13 residues. Per germline, CDR1 KGHSH and CDR2 LQKENI. V shed 3 bases and J shed 4 bases, with 9 bases lying between them. The source is a female donor with papillary thyroid cancer or a benign thyroid nodule (not recorded which). Some clones in this sample may be carry-over from other donors' samples. The V call is TRBV18, the J call TRBJ1-2; TRBD1 might be the D (6 bases). Sequencing was carried out using blood. The CDR3 here is CASSPDSAYGYTF. In nucleotides, the CDR3 is TGTGCCAGCTCACCGGACAGCGCCTATGGCTACACCTTC.